Below are 27 T cell receptor beta chains sequenced from a single sample in a study of neoadjuvant anti-PD-1 for oral cavity cancer. TCRdb's copy holds only in-frame clones and misses some; the assay was immunoSEQ multiplex PCR. The sample holds approximately 16,000 clones, around 69% seen once. Specimen: PBMCs, collected before nivolumab (anti-PD-1) treatment. These receptors originate from a person aged 40 to 85 with oral cavity squamous cell carcinoma.

The chain has TRBV5-1 and TRBJ1-5; D might be TRBD1 (5 bases). Trimming cost V 0 bases and J 5 bases, with 18 bases left between them. From germline, CDR1 is SGHRS and CDR2 YFSETQ. CDR3 length: 17 amino acids. The CDR3 DNA reads as TGCGCCAGCAGCTTGGGTGGGGGGAGTGGTGTGGATCAGCCCCAGCATTTT. It yields the protein CASSLGGGSGVDQPQHF. The entire variable domain, with the rest obtained from reference TRBV5-1 and TRBJ1-5, is as follows: KAGVTQTPRYLIKTRGQQVTLSCSPISGHRSVSWYQQTPGQGLQFLFEYFSETQRNKGNFPGRFSGRQFSNSRSEMNVSTLELGDSALYLCASSLGGGSGVDQPQHFGDGTRLSIL.

V gene TRBV6-5 combines with J gene TRBJ2-7; TRBD2 is a possible D gene (6 bases). V was shortened by 0 bases and J by 7 bases, with 10 bases between the two germline ends. Germline V gene sequence: CDR1 MNHEY, CDR2 SVGAGI. This CDR3 contains 13 residues. CDR3 residues: CASSYSGGREQYF. Written as DNA, the CDR3 is TGTGCCAGCAGTTACTCGGGGGGAAGGGAGCAGTACTTC.

This clone was detected only a few times. This sequence joins TRBV30 and TRBJ1-2; perhaps TRBD1 as D (5 bases). The germline V gene has CDR1 GTSNPN and CDR2 SVGIG (reference sequence). This CDR3 is built from 12 residues. Trimming left V 3 bases short and J 4 bases short, with 9 bases between. CDR3 loop: CAWRGDFYGYTF. CDR3 nucleotides: TGTGCCTGGAGGGGGGACTTCTATGGCTACACCTTC.

The chain uses TRBV29-1 and TRBJ1-2; the match to TRBD1 covers 8 bases. This CDR3 contains 12 residues. The junction had 2 bases not matched to a gene; V was cut back by 0 bases and J by 8 bases. Per germline, CDR1 SQVTM and CDR2 ANQGSEA. The CDR3 DNA reads TGCAGCGTTGAAGACAGGGGGCAAGGCTACACCTTC. This translates into CSVEDRGQGYTF.

The J gene is TRBJ2-1, the V gene TRBV6-5; 11 positions match TRBD1. V dropped 4 bases and J dropped 7; count of bases not matched to a gene: 6. CDR3 size: 15 residues. Germline loops: CDR1 MNHEY, CDR2 SVGAGI. The CDR3 DNA reads as TGTGCCAGCAGTTCCGGACAGGGGGCTACGAATGAGCAGTTCTTC. Translation gives CASSSGQGATNEQFF.

V usage is TRBV19 and J usage is TRBJ2-1; 8 nucleotides match TRBD1. CDR1 and CDR2 (germline): LNHDA, SQIVND (reference sequence). With V trimmed by 5 bases and J by 6 bases, 9 bases remained unmatched. The CDR3 consists of 15 residues. In nucleotides, the CDR3 is TGTGCCAGTAGTTCTCGACAGGGGCTGATCAATGAGCAGTTCTTC. It codes for CASSSRQGLINEQFF.

This chain uses TRBV20-1 with TRBJ1-4; D unclear. The CDR3 loop spans 10 amino acids. V gave up 6 bases and J gave up 8 bases, with 7 bases separating them. CDR1 DFQATT and CDR2 SNEGSKA come from the germline V gene (reference sequence). DNA for the CDR3: TGCAGTGCCCGGAGGGAAAAACTGTTTTTT. Its protein product is CSARREKLFF.

CDR3 protein: CASSYPSRGTGETQYF. The CDR3 DNA reads as TGTGCCAGCAGTTACCCCAGTAGGGGAACTGGAGAGACCCAGTACTTC. The rearrangement uses TRBV6-5 and TRBJ2-5; D is possibly TRBD1 (5 bases). From germline, CDR1 is MNHEY and CDR2 SVGAGI. CDR3 length: 16 amino acids. V was pared by 2 bases and J by 4 bases, with 17 bases between.

This chain connects TRBV4-1 to TRBJ2-7, with TRBD2 as a possible D gene (6 bases). CDR3 length: 16 amino acids. V was clipped by 1 base and J by 0 bases, with 13 bases between them. Per germline, CDR1 MGHRA and CDR2 YSYEKL. The CDR3 DNA reads TGCGCCAGCAGCCAAGGCGTAGCGGCCGACTCCTACGAGCAGTACTTC. Translating gives CASSQGVAADSYEQYF.

This chain connects TRBV11-2 to TRBJ2-5; D is ambiguous. Germline values: CDR1 SGHAT, CDR2 FQNNGV. This CDR3 is built from 11 residues. With 1 base removed from V and 4 bases from J, the gap between germline ends came to 1 base. The CDR3 region is CASSLGETQYF. The CDR3 DNA sequence: TGTGCCAGCAGCTTAGGAGAGACCCAGTACTTC.

The rearrangement uses TRBV6-5 and TRBJ2-7; 7 bases map to TRBD2. The germline gives CDR1 MNHEY, CDR2 SVGAGI. The CDR3 is made up of 13 amino acids. V lost 6 bases to trimming and J lost 6 bases; unmatched junction nucleotides: 8. The CDR3 protein is CASRPTSGVEQYF. In DNA form, the CDR3 reads TGTGCCAGCAGACCCACCAGCGGGGTCGAGCAGTACTTC.

This clone was seen a single time. The chain is built from TRBV7-6 and TRBJ1-1; possible D gene TRBD1, 6 bases. Deletions cut 2 bases from V and 1 base from J, with 8 bases between. Germline V gene data show CDR1 as SGHVS and CDR2 as FNYEAQ. The CDR3 consists of 14 residues. Here the CDR3 reads CASSLLQGNTEAFF. The CDR3 DNA follows: TGTGCCAGCAGCTTATTACAGGGGAACACTGAAGCTTTCTTT.

The rearrangement links TRBV5-5 to TRBJ2-5, with TRBD1 matching 8 bases. CDR3 size: 14 residues. The V gene end was trimmed by 3 bases and the J gene end by 5 bases; junction bases not matched to a gene: 6. From germline, CDR1 is SGHKS and CDR2 YYEKEE (reference sequence). The chain's CDR3 is CASSSWTGRETQYF. CDR3 sequence (DNA): TGTGCCAGCAGCTCATGGACAGGGCGGGAGACCCAGTACTTC.

J is TRBJ1-3 and V is TRBV5-1; no firm D call. Germline assignment: CDR1 SGHRS and CDR2 YFSETQ. The CDR3 covers 12 residues. V dropped 0 bases and J dropped 8 bases, with 6 bases sitting between them. CDR3 loop: CASSLDGYTIYF. The CDR3 nucleotides are TGCGCCAGCAGCTTGGATGGTTACACCATATATTTT.

V usage is TRBV7-8 and J usage is TRBJ1-5; D uncertain. Germline V gene lookup returns CDR1 SGHVS and CDR2 FQNEAQ. This CDR3 region has 13 residues. Trimming stripped 2 bases from V and 6 bases from J, with 8 bases between. CDR3 sequence reads: CASSLSRVQPQHF. DNA of the CDR3: TGTGCCAGCAGCTTATCGAGGGTTCAGCCCCAGCATTTT. The full variable domain, with the rest looked up from reference TRBV7-8 and TRBJ1-5, is GAGVSQSPRYKVAKRGQDVALRCDPISGHVSLFWYQQALGQGPEFLTYFQNEAQLDKSGLPSDRFFAERPEGSVSTLKIQRTQQEDSAVYLCASSLSRVQPQHFGDGTRLSIL.

This clone was counted a few times. The rearrangement uses TRBV29-1 and TRBJ1-1; TRBD1 is a possible D gene (6 bases). The CDR3 contains 11 residues. Germline V gives CDR1 SQVTM, CDR2 ANQGSEA. The CDR3 bases are TGCATCACTGGAGGGGGCACTGAAGCTTTCTTT. This encodes CITGGGTEAFF.

A note on this clone: This specimen includes other DNA sequences encoding the same CDR3. This chain links TRBV5-1 with TRBJ2-3; D assignment may be TRBD1 or TRBD2 (5 bases each). Trimming cost V 0 bases and J 3 bases, with 11 bases left between them. Germline lookup yields CDR1 SGHRS and CDR2 YFSETQ. The CDR3 is 15 amino acids. The CDR3 loop is CASSLARDLTDTQYF. The CDR3 nucleotides are TGCGCCAGCAGCTTGGCCCGGGACCTTACAGATACGCAGTATTTT. Combining the CDR3 with reference TRBV5-1 and TRBJ2-3 gives the whole variable domain KAGVTQTPRYLIKTRGQQVTLSCSPISGHRSVSWYQQTPGQGLQFLFEYFSETQRNKGNFPGRFSGRQFSNSRSEMNVSTLELGDSALYLCASSLARDLTDTQYFGPGTRLTVL.

This chain connects TRBV25-1 to TRBJ2-5; D might be TRBD1 or TRBD2, each matching 5 bases. Germline CDR1 reads MGHDK; CDR2 reads SYGVNS. The V and J ends lost 0 bases and 5 bases respectively, with 16 bases between them. The CDR3 extends over 16 amino acids. The CDR3 loop reads CASSEYRTKRVETQYF. The CDR3 DNA reads as TGTGCCAGCAGTGAATATAGGACAAAGAGGGTTGAGACCCAGTACTTC.

The rearrangement links TRBV27 to TRBJ2-7; TRBD1 aligns across 8 bases. CDR1 is MNHEY, CDR2 SMNVEV, per germline (reference sequence). The CDR3 has 15 amino acids. Trimming at V came to 5 bases and at J to 0 bases, leaving 6 bases not matched to a gene. The CDR3 is CASSTPGTGSYEQYF. In nucleotides, the CDR3 is TGTGCCAGCAGTACCCCCGGGACAGGCTCCTACGAGCAGTACTTC.

This chain connects TRBV6-5 to TRBJ2-7; D remains ambiguous. The CDR3 length is 12 residues. CDR1 is MNHEY and CDR2 is SVGAGI in the germline V gene. The V end lost 7 bases, the J end lost 4 bases, and 11 bases lay between the germline ends. The CDR3 reads CASNSVGYEQYF. CDR3 nucleotide sequence: TGTGCCAGCAACTCTGTCGGGTACGAGCAGTACTTC.

The chain recombines TRBV30 with TRBJ2-1, with a weak D call TRBD1 (7 bases). The CDR3 covers 11 residues. Trimming removed 2 bases at V and 15 bases at J, with 14 bases between. The V gene's germline CDR1 is GTSNPN and CDR2 SVGIG (reference sequence). CDR3: CAWSIGQEGFF. The CDR3 DNA reads TGTGCCTGGAGTATTGGACAGGAGGGGTTCTTC.

The rearrangement links TRBV6-5 to TRBJ1-2; no firm D call. The CDR3 covers 12 residues. Trimming cost V 5 bases and J 7 bases, with 11 bases left between them. Germline loops: CDR1 MNHEY, CDR2 SVGAGI. CDR3 sequence reads: CASSTPAAGYTF. The DNA of the CDR3 is TGTGCCAGCAGTACGCCTGCGGCTGGCTACACCTTC.

V is TRBV30 and J is TRBJ2-3, with 9 bases identical to TRBD2. Unmatched junction bases numbered 19, after V lost 3 bases and J lost 3 bases. The CDR3 has 19 amino acids. Germline-derived CDR1 and CDR2 are GTSNPN and SVGIG (reference sequence). In DNA form, the CDR3 reads TGTGCCTGGAGCGACTCCCTGGCGGGAGGGCCCGCACGGACAGATACGCAGTATTTT. It specifies CAWSDSLAGGPARTDTQYF.

CDR3 DNA: TGTGCCATCAGTGAGGGGGCGGATTCTGAAGCTTTCTTT. Translation: CAISEGADSEAFF. The chain joins TRBV10-3 to TRBJ1-1; D perhaps matches TRBD1 (5 bases). Germline-derived CDR1 and CDR2 are ENHRY and SYGVKD. V lost 2 bases, J lost 6 bases, and 10 bases lay in between. The CDR3 covers 13 residues.

This rearrangement joins TRBV30 to TRBJ2-1; D possibly corresponds to TRBD1 (6 bases). CDR1 GTSNPN and CDR2 SVGIG come from the germline V gene (reference sequence). This CDR3 is built from 11 residues. Trimming cost V 5 bases and J 6 bases, with 8 bases left between them. This CDR3 reads CAWGQSNEQFF. CDR3 DNA sequence: TGTGCCTGGGGACAGAGCAATGAGCAGTTCTTC.

The CDR3 reads CAWTGGPTETQYF. CDR3 sequence (DNA): TGTGCCTGGACTGGCGGGCCAACAGAGACCCAGTACTTC. The chain uses TRBV30 and TRBJ2-5, with TRBD2 as a possible D gene (5 bases). The germline V gene has CDR1 GTSNPN and CDR2 SVGIG (reference sequence). The germline V and J ends were trimmed by 4 bases and 4 bases, with 13 bases remaining between them. The CDR3 consists of 13 residues.

The chain is built from TRBV9 and TRBJ2-2; D gene ambiguous. The CDR3 has 15 residues. CDR1 and CDR2 from the germline V gene are SGDLS and YYNGEE. The germline V and J ends were trimmed by 0 bases and 1 base, with 7 bases remaining between them. The CDR3 DNA sequence: TGTGCCAGCAGCGTAGGCACCTGGAACACCGGGGAGCTGTTTTTT. Encoded protein: CASSVGTWNTGELFF.